Listed here are 17 T cell receptor beta chains from one sample, sequenced in a study of Ad26.COV2.S vaccination and SARS-CoV-2 variants. Treatment indicated: approximately 18 received Ad26.COV2.S at low or high dose, single or two shots; roughly 5 received placebo; per-sample allocation not given. Samples analyzed were those drawn on day 63 after the first vaccine or placebo injection. Profiled with immunoSEQ multiplex PCR; TCRdb holds only in-frame clones, not every one. The repertoire holds 300,000 to 350,000 clones, with roughly 90% as singletons. The source material was peripheral blood, sampled in a trial of Ad26.COV2.S vaccine versus placebo. All receptors come from a person aged 18-60 years who received the Ad26.COV2.S COVID-19 vaccine or a placebo.

V usage is TRBV27 and J usage is TRBJ1-2; D gene uncertain. Germline V gene sequence: CDR1 MNHEY, CDR2 SMNVEV (reference sequence). The CDR3 contains 13 residues. V was cut by 4 bases and J by 7 bases, with 13 bases left in between. CDR3 in amino acids: CASSSIGRSGYTF. CDR3 in DNA: TGTGCCAGCAGTTCTATTGGGCGCAGTGGCTACACCTTC.

The chain employs TRBV7-2 and TRBJ2-1, with TRBD1 matching 10 bases. There are 15 residues in the CDR3. The germline V gene encodes CDR1 SGHTA and CDR2 FQGNSA. The junction had 10 bases not matched to a gene; V was cut back by 5 bases and J by 9 bases. CDR3 sequence: CASSPPGTGVGEQFF. The CDR3 DNA reads TGTGCCAGCAGCCCCCCCGGGACAGGGGTAGGTGAGCAGTTCTTC.

This chain uses TRBV6-6 with TRBJ1-1, with D unclear. The germline V gene has CDR1 MNHNY and CDR2 SVGAGI (reference sequence). This CDR3 spans 13 amino acids. V gave up 3 bases and J gave up 3 bases, with 8 bases separating them. CDR3 residues: CASSYRVDTEAFF. The CDR3 bases are TGTGCCAGCAGTTATCGCGTCGACACTGAAGCTTTCTTT.

V gene TRBV28 combines with J gene TRBJ1-1, with D possibly being TRBD1 (6 bases). The V gene lost 5 bases and the J gene lost 8 bases, with 18 bases spanning the gap. The CDR3 has 14 residues. Germline values: CDR1 MDHEN, CDR2 SYDVKM. CDR3 sequence (DNA): TGTGCCAGCAGTCTTACGGACAGATCTACAGAAGCTTTCTTT. This translates into CASSLTDRSTEAFF.

The V call is TRBV24-1, the J call TRBJ2-5, with 7 bases identical to TRBD2. The ends lost 2 bases at V and 4 bases at J; junction bases unmatched: 6. The CDR3 runs 15 residues. From germline, CDR1 is KGHDR and CDR2 SFDVKD. CDR3 amino acids: CATSDWRERGETQYF. In nucleotides, the CDR3 is TGTGCCACCAGTGATTGGCGGGAGAGAGGAGAGACCCAGTACTTC.

The V gene is TRBV7-9, the J gene TRBJ2-3, with unresolved D. This CDR3 region has 15 residues. V lost 2 bases, J lost 2 bases, and 11 bases lay in between. Germline assignment: CDR1 SEHNR and CDR2 FQNEAQ (reference sequence). The CDR3 bases are TGTGCCAGCAGCTTATTCGCAACAATCACAGATACGCAGTATTTT. It yields the protein CASSLFATITDTQYF.

The CDR3 loop reads CASSLLEFF. The CDR3 bases are TGTGCCAGCAGCTTATTGGAGTTCTTC. The gene calls are TRBV7-9 and TRBJ2-1; D is undetermined. The germline CDR1 and CDR2 sequences are SEHNR and FQNEAQ (reference sequence). The CDR3 spans 9 residues. The V end lost 2 bases, the J end lost 14 bases, and 4 bases lay between the germline ends.

J is TRBJ1-5 and V is TRBV19; tentative D call: TRBD1 (5 bases). V dropped 4 bases and J dropped 5 bases, with 12 bases sitting between them. Per germline, CDR1 LNHDA and CDR2 SQIVND (reference sequence). The CDR3 sequence is 14 residues long. The CDR3 nucleotides read TGTGCCAGTAGTACTTACTCAGGGTATCAGCCCCAGCATTTT. This translates into CASSTYSGYQPQHF.

The J gene is TRBJ2-5, the V gene TRBV2, with D possibly being TRBD2 (6 bases). Germline-derived CDR1 and CDR2 are SNHLY and FYNNEI. Trimming cost V 9 bases and J 5 bases, with 10 bases left between them. The CDR3 loop spans 11 amino acids. The CDR3 here is CASTEGETQYF. The CDR3 nucleotides read TGTGCCAGTACGGAGGGGGAGACCCAGTACTTC.

This clone was observed a handful of times. The chain joins TRBV7-3 to TRBJ1-1, with 7 bases fitting TRBD1. V lost 3 bases and J lost 0; bases outside the gene matches: 1. The CDR3 has 14 amino acids. Germline loops: CDR1 SGHTA, CDR2 FQGTGA. CDR3 region: CASSLDRMNTEAFF. The DNA of the CDR3 is TGTGCCAGCAGCTTGGACAGGATGAACACTGAAGCTTTCTTT.

A remark on this clone: The same CDR3 is also encoded by other DNA sequences in this sample. V gene TRBV7-9 combines with J gene TRBJ1-5, with D hard to call. This CDR3 spans 13 amino acids. Germline V gene sequence: CDR1 SEHNR, CDR2 FQNEAQ (reference sequence). V was shortened by 5 bases and J by 1 base, with 6 bases between the two germline ends. The CDR3 spells CASSLDSNQPQHF. CDR3 coding DNA: TGTGCCAGCAGCCTCGACAGCAATCAGCCCCAGCATTTT.

The chain couples TRBV5-1 to TRBJ1-2; tentative D call: TRBD1 (5 bases). The germline V and J ends were trimmed by 0 bases and 6 bases, with 12 bases remaining between them. CDR1 and CDR2 from the germline V gene are SGHRS and YFSETQ. The CDR3 has 14 residues. CDR3 in amino acids: CASSLGQGRDGYTF. CDR3 sequence (DNA): TGCGCCAGCAGCTTGGGGCAGGGTCGGGATGGCTACACCTTC.

This sequence joins TRBV9 and TRBJ2-1, with unresolved D. The V gene's germline CDR1 is SGDLS and CDR2 YYNGEE. This CDR3 is built from 13 residues. Trimming removed 4 bases at V and 5 bases at J, with 10 bases between. The CDR3 DNA reads TGTGCCAGCAGCCCCGACTGGAACAATGAGCAGTTCTTC. Amino acid sequence: CASSPDWNNEQFF.

The gene calls are TRBV19 and TRBJ1-5, with D tentatively TRBD1 (6 bases). Deletions cut 5 bases from V and 8 bases from J, with 16 bases between. CDR3 size: 14 residues. The germline gives CDR1 LNHDA, CDR2 SQIVND (reference sequence). CDR3 loop: CASSVQGGSKPQHF. The CDR3 DNA sequence: TGTGCCAGTAGTGTACAGGGAGGGAGTAAGCCCCAGCATTTT. Using reference TRBV19 and TRBJ1-5 for the parts outside the CDR3, the full variable domain is DGGITQSPKYLFRKEGQNVTLSCEQNLNHDAMYWYRQDPGQGLRLIYYSQIVNDFQKGDIAEGYSVSREKKESFPLTVTSAQKNPTAFYLCASSVQGGSKPQHFGDGTRLSIL.

This chain uses TRBV6-2 or TRBV6-3 with TRBJ2-5; 10 nucleotides align to TRBD2. Germline V lookup: CDR1 MNHEY, CDR2 SVGEGT. The V and J ends lost 0 bases and 4 bases, in that order; junction bases with no gene match: 2. CDR3 length equals 15 residues. CDR3 region: CASSYSAGGGETQYF. For the CDR3, the DNA is TGTGCCAGCAGTTACTCAGCGGGGGGGGGAGAGACCCAGTACTTC.

This rearrangement joins TRBV6-4 to TRBJ1-2; 9 nucleotides match TRBD1. The CDR3 runs 15 residues. V shed 6 bases and J 0 bases; nucleotides not matched to a gene: 5. CDR1 is MRHNA, CDR2 SNTAGT, per germline. The CDR3 DNA is TGTGCCAGCAGGGGAGGGACAGGGCCTAACTATGGCTACACCTTC. It yields the protein CASRGGTGPNYGYTF.

The chain is built from TRBV3-1 (or the pseudogene TRBV3-2) and TRBJ2-7; no clear D gene. In germline, CDR1 is LGHDT, CDR2 YNNKEL (reference sequence). The CDR3 extends over 14 amino acids. Trimming left V 2 bases short and J 2 bases short, with 10 bases between. The CDR3 region is CASSQWAHTYEQYF. The CDR3 bases are TGTGCCAGCAGCCAATGGGCACACACCTACGAGCAGTACTTC.